The present entry profiles one T cell receptor beta chain with its context. Its antigen remains unidentified. There are no base qualities to consult, and no much larger clone falls within one base. Ends trimmed: V by 1 base, J by 2 bases; bases unmatched to a gene: 8. From a lookup of the germline V gene, CDR1 and CDR2 are SGHVS and FQNEAQ. The CDR3 numbers 17 residues from cysteine through phenylalanine. Left in the record is the CDR3 DNA by itself, 51 bases read in frame from the first base. This sample was included in a study of graft-versus-host responses after intestinal transplantation (dated by TCRdb to the early 2020s). In terms of the full investigation: The transplants that recipients got were multivisceral, liver-intestinal, or isolated intestinal. Graft-versus-host and host-versus-graft alloreactive T cell clones were tracked in the graft, circulation and bone marrow after intestinal transplantation using bulk TCR-beta CDR3 sequencing. A cohort of more than 20 intestinal transplant recipients, including one retransplant, was enrolled, and 3 patients lacking pretransplant specimens were excluded. Samples from three later patients were sequenced in-house on an Illumina MiSeq with MiXCR processing rather than by the commercial service. To identify alloreactive clones, pre-transplant mixed lymphocyte reaction products were sequenced and then compared with unstimulated pre-transplant donor and recipient T cells. A peak of at least 4% donor T cells among recipient peripheral blood mononuclear cells was the definition used for donor T cell macrochimerism. Every recipient was given anti-thymocyte globulin induction, followed by approximately three years of maintenance tacrolimus and steroids. What the authors observed across the whole study: Patients with donor T cell macrochimerism had high GvH to HvG T cell clonal ratios in their allografts. Early after transplant, declines in HvG clones were associated with peak levels of circulating GvH clones. The relatively low number and heterogeneity of intestinal transplant patients limited the conclusions. GvH clones were detected in recipient bone marrow, and some of these GvH clones were observed earlier in ileal mucosa or blood, consistent with an intestinal mucosal origin.

The method was the immunoSEQ multiplex PCR assay. For most patients, genomic DNA was isolated using the Qiagen DNeasy Blood and Tissue Kit and was shipped frozen to Adaptive Biotechnologies for TCR sequencing. Adaptive Biotechnologies carried out high-throughput TCR-beta CDR3 sequencing of genomic DNA for most patients. Regarding the original processing steps: TCR sequencing data for some 19 patients were retrieved from Adaptive's ImmunoSEQ software; three other patients were processed with MiXCR and VDJtools. To correct CD4 versus CD8 sorting errors, any sequence found in both subsets at a frequency ratio below 5:1 was removed. CDR3 nucleotide sequences shared between donor and recipient were removed because their origin could not be assigned. To count as alloreactive, a clone needed at least 2-fold expansion over unstimulated cells and a minimum CFSE-low frequency of 0.002% (template counts) or 0.001% (read counts). Clones detected in sequenced pre-transplant spleen, lymph node, or MLR CFSE-low populations of the donor or recipient were defined as mappable. Cumulative frequency of alloreactive clones was calculated as a percentage of all sequences weighted by copy number. TCRdb holds this immuneACCESS table with in-frame rearrangements only. Some clones are missing; in checked studies, unresolved V genes explain under half, and the rest has no known cause. V and J calls and clone size are those listed in that table; D and trimming were worked out from the DNA. A total of over 120,000 clones appear in this sample, nearly 95% of them only once. The ten largest clones add up to roughly 0.19% of the sample.

This sample's time point label indicates: cells obtained before transplantation from donor or recipient. CD3+CD4+ and CD3+CD8+ populations were FACS-sorted from unstimulated pre-transplant donor and recipient cells taken from spleen or lymph nodes. The clonotype was recovered from a human donor who received an intestinal transplant. The source material was unstimulated CD4+ T cells sorted from spleen or lymph node cells, sampled before intestinal transplant. The chain is encoded by TRBV7-8 joined to TRBJ2-3; 8 central bases correspond to TRBD2. The CDR3 has the sequence CASSLVGGRSLTDTQYF. The nucleotide sequence is given as TGTGCCAGCAGCTTAGTAGGCGGGAGGTCCCTCACAGATACGCAGTATTTT. With the rest looked up from the reference TRBV7-8 and TRBJ2-3 genes rather than sequenced, the full variable domain is GAGVSQSPRYKVAKRGQDVALRCDPISGHVSLFWYQQALGQGPEFLTYFQNEAQLDKSGLPSDRFFAERPEGSVSTLKIQRTQQEDSAVYLCASSLVGGRSLTDTQYFGPGTRLTVL.